This T cell receptor (beta chain) was sequenced during a study of T-cell memory formation after mild COVID-19. General study points: Those CD4+ clones that contracted were mainly in CM and EM (CD8+ ones in EMRA). Clones shrinking between day 15 and 85 showed a balanced CD4/CD8 split, and those that grew later tilted toward CD4+. Clonal second-wave expansions that peaked on day 37 had unconfirmed SARS-CoV-2 specificity.

CDR1 and CDR2 (germline): MDHEN, SYDVKM. V was clipped by 5 bases and J by 2 bases; unmatched bases: 6. The CDR3 runs to 14 residues. As for this clonotype: What it binds is not known.

From 5'RACE with constant-segment primers came TCR alpha and TCR beta cDNA libraries that carried sample barcodes and UMIs. MiXCR, run by TCRdb on the 5' RACE reads, gives a single entry per CDR3 protein. The sample holds 250,000 to 300,000 distinct CDR3 sequences; 15% to 20% are singletons and the top ten take 22%. Sequences were obtained from PBMCs or a T cell subset sorted from them (not recorded which). J is TRBJ2-7 and V is TRBV28, with 7 positions matching TRBD1. This TCR came from a man between 18 and 35 years old who had mild COVID-19 (a few samples of this study predate the infection). Cell type and time point are not known. The CDR3 region is CASSPGQEPYEQYV. CDR3 DNA sequence: TGTGCCAGCAGTCCCGGACAGGAACCCTACGAGCAGTACGTC.